Listed below are T cell receptor beta chains from one sample, sequenced in a study of PD-1 blockade in classical Hodgkin lymphoma. The repertoire was sequenced with immunoSEQ multiplex PCR; TCRdb's copy has only in-frame clones and lacks some. Seen here are 100,000 or so clones, approximately 90% observed once, and the top ten hold 15% to 20%. The input for sequencing was peripheral blood mononuclear cells (PBMCs), taken before the fourth cycle of nivolumab. Receptors originate from a human donor with classical Hodgkin lymphoma. The CDR3 runs from the conserved cysteine through the conserved F or W. The order of the fields is V gene, clone size, J gene, D gene, CDR3 DNA, CDR3 protein. The D gene is left open where the match is weak. Some rows have no size entry. The others give once, few or many, or a class for an expanded clone.

v_gene: TRBV7-2; abundance: NA; j_gene: TRBJ2-3; d_gene: NA; CDR3nt: TGTGCCAGCAGCTTAGGGACCAGCACAGATACGCAGTATTTT; CDR3aa: CASSLGTSTDTQYF
v_gene: TRBV27; abundance: NA; j_gene: TRBJ2-7; d_gene: TRBD1; CDR3nt: TGTGCCAGCAGTTTAGTAACCGGGACAGGCTTCTCCTACGAGCAGTACTTC; CDR3aa: CASSLVTGTGFSYEQYF
v_gene: TRBV30; abundance: NA; j_gene: TRBJ1-1; d_gene: NA; CDR3nt: TGTGCCTGGAGTGGGGGGCAGTCGAACACTGAAGCTTTCTTT; CDR3aa: CAWSGGQSNTEAFF
v_gene: TRBV14; abundance: NA; j_gene: TRBJ2-7; d_gene: NA; CDR3nt: TGTGCCAGCAGCACCCGTTTAAGTTTCGAGCAGTACTTC; CDR3aa: CASSTRLSFEQYF
v_gene: TRBV10-3; abundance: NA; j_gene: TRBJ2-7; d_gene: TRBD1; CDR3nt: TGTGCCATCAGTGAGCCAGACAGGGGCTACGAGCAGTACTTC; CDR3aa: CAISEPDRGYEQYF
v_gene: TRBV5-1; abundance: NA; j_gene: TRBJ2-1; d_gene: TRBD2; CDR3nt: TGCGCCAGCAGAACTAGCGGGAATTCCTACAATGAGCAGTTCTTC; CDR3aa: CASRTSGNSYNEQFF
v_gene: TRBV2; abundance: NA; j_gene: TRBJ2-5; d_gene: TRBD1; CDR3nt: TGTGCCAGCAGTGAAATGACAGGGGAGGAGACCCAGTACTTC; CDR3aa: CASSEMTGEETQYF
v_gene: TRBV2; abundance: NA; j_gene: TRBJ2-7; d_gene: NA; CDR3nt: TGTGCCAGCAGCGGAATAGTGGGGTATGGCGAGCAGTACTTC; CDR3aa: CASSGIVGYGEQYF
v_gene: TRBV7-2; abundance: NA; j_gene: TRBJ1-3; d_gene: NA; CDR3nt: TGTGCCAGCAGCCCGCAAGGGACAACTACTGGAAACACCATATATTTT; CDR3aa: CASSPQGTTTGNTIYF
v_gene: TRBV5-6; abundance: NA; j_gene: TRBJ2-3; d_gene: TRBD2; CDR3nt: TGTGCCAGCAGCTTGCTAGCGGGCACAGATACGCAGTATTTT; CDR3aa: CASSLLAGTDTQYF
v_gene: TRBV2; abundance: NA; j_gene: TRBJ1-5; d_gene: NA; CDR3nt: TGTGCCAGCAGTTATGCCTCACTGAATCAGCCCCAGCATTTT; CDR3aa: CASSYASLNQPQHF
v_gene: TRBV5-3; abundance: once; j_gene: TRBJ1-4; d_gene: NA; CDR3nt: TGTGCCAGAAGCTTCGGCATCTGGGAAAAACTGTTTTTT; CDR3aa: CARSFGIWEKLFF
v_gene: TRBV7-9; abundance: NA; j_gene: TRBJ1-1; d_gene: TRBD1; CDR3nt: TGTGCCAGCAGCTTAGGGACAGGGGGCGCGGGGACTGAAGCTTTCTTT; CDR3aa: CASSLGTGGAGTEAFF
v_gene: TRBV5-8; abundance: NA; j_gene: TRBJ2-7; d_gene: TRBD2; CDR3nt: TGTGCCAGCAGCTTTTTTGGACTAGCGGGTGGGGTCGAGTACGAGCAGTACTTC; CDR3aa: CASSFFGLAGGVEYEQYF
v_gene: TRBV30; abundance: NA; j_gene: TRBJ1-2; d_gene: NA; CDR3nt: TGTGCCTGGAGTTATCCCGGACGGATTAACTATGGCTACACCTTC; CDR3aa: CAWSYPGRINYGYTF
v_gene: TRBV11-2; abundance: NA; j_gene: TRBJ2-1; d_gene: TRBD2; CDR3nt: TGTGCCAGCAGCTTAGTCTTCTGGACTAGCGAGGAAGACAATGAGCAGTTCTTC; CDR3aa: CASSLVFWTSEEDNEQFF
v_gene: TRBV5-6; abundance: NA; j_gene: TRBJ2-7; d_gene: NA; CDR3nt: TGTGCCAGCAGCTTAAAACAGGGCTCCTACGAGCAGTACTTC; CDR3aa: CASSLKQGSYEQYF
v_gene: TRBV2; abundance: once; j_gene: TRBJ1-5; d_gene: NA; CDR3nt: TGTGCCAGCAGTGAAGCGCTTCAAGGGCTTAGCAATCAGCCCCAGCATTTT; CDR3aa: CASSEALQGLSNQPQHF
v_gene: TRBV4-1; abundance: NA; j_gene: TRBJ2-7; d_gene: TRBD2; CDR3nt: TGCGCCAGCAGCCCGCCGCTCAGTGGGGGGGACGAGCAGTACTTC; CDR3aa: CASSPPLSGGDEQYF
v_gene: TRBV6-5; abundance: NA; j_gene: TRBJ1-2; d_gene: TRBD1; CDR3nt: TGTGCCAGCAGTTGGACAGGACAGACCTTTAACTATGGCTACACCTTC; CDR3aa: CASSWTGQTFNYGYTF
v_gene: TRBV19; abundance: NA; j_gene: TRBJ2-7; d_gene: NA; CDR3nt: TGTGCCAGTAGTACTGAACGGGACTCACAATACGAGCAGTACTTC; CDR3aa: CASSTERDSQYEQYF
v_gene: TRBV11-1; abundance: NA; j_gene: TRBJ1-2; d_gene: TRBD1; CDR3nt: TGTGCCAGCTCGCATGGGGACAGGAGTTTCTATGGCTACACCTTC; CDR3aa: CASSHGDRSFYGYTF
v_gene: TRBV10-2; abundance: NA; j_gene: TRBJ2-5; d_gene: NA; CDR3nt: TGCGCCAGCAGTGAGTCGCAGGGGGGAGAGACCCAGTACTTC; CDR3aa: CASSESQGGETQYF
v_gene: TRBV6-5; abundance: NA; j_gene: TRBJ1-2; d_gene: TRBD1; CDR3nt: TGTGCCAGCAGATCCACAGGGGTCACTGGCTACACCTTC; CDR3aa: CASRSTGVTGYTF
v_gene: TRBV5-1; abundance: NA; j_gene: TRBJ2-1; d_gene: TRBD2; CDR3nt: TGCGCCAGCAGCTTGGAGGGACTAGCGAGACTTTACAATGAGCAGTTCTTC; CDR3aa: CASSLEGLARLYNEQFF
v_gene: TRBV19; abundance: NA; j_gene: TRBJ1-1; d_gene: NA; CDR3nt: TGTGCCAGTAGTATAGGGGCGGTTGAAGCTTTCTTT; CDR3aa: CASSIGAVEAFF
v_gene: TRBV5-4; abundance: NA; j_gene: TRBJ2-1; d_gene: TRBD2; CDR3nt: TGTGCCAGCAGCCAAGGGGGGACTAGGGGAGCCCATGAGCAGTTCTTC; CDR3aa: CASSQGGTRGAHEQFF